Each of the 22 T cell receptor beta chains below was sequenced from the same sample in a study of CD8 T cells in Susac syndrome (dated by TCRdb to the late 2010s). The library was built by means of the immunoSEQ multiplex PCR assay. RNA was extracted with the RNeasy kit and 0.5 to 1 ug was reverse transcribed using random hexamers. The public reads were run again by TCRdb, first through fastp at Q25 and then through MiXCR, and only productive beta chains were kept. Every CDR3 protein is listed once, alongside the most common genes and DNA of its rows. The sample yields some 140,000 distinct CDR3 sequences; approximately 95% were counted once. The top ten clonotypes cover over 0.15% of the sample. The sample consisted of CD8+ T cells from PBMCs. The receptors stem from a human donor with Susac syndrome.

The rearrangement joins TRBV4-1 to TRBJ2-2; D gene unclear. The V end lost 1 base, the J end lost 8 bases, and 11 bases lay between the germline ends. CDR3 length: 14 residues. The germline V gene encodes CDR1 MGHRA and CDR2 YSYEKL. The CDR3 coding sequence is TGCGCCAGCAGCCAAGGCGGTGGATTGGGGGAGCTGTTTTTT. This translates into CASSQGGGLGELFF.

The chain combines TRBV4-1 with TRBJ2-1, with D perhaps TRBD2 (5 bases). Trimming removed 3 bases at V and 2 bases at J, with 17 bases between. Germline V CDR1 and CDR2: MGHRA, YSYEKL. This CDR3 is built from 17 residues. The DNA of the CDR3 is TGCGCCAGCAGCCACAAGGGTTGGGAGAGGGCCTACAATGAGCAGTTCTTC. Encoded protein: CASSHKGWERAYNEQFF.

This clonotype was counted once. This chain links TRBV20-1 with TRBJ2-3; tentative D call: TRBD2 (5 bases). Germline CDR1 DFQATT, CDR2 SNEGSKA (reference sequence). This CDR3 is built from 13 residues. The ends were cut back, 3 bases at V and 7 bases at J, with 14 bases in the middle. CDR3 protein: CSASGRDHYTQYF. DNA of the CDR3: TGCAGTGCTAGCGGTCGGGATCATTATACGCAGTATTTT.

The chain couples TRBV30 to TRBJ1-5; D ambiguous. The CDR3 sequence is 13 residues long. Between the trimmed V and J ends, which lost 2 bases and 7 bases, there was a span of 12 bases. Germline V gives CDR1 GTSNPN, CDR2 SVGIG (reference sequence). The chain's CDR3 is CAWSQRDEQPQHF. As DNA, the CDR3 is TGTGCCTGGAGTCAGAGGGATGAGCAGCCCCAGCATTTT.

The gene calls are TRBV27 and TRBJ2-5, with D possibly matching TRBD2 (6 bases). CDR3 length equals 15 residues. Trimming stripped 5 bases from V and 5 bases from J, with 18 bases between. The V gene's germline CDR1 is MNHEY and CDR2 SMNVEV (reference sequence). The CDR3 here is CASSPGGPERETQYF. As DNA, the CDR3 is TGTGCCAGCAGTCCCGGGGGACCAGAACGCGAGACCCAGTACTTC.

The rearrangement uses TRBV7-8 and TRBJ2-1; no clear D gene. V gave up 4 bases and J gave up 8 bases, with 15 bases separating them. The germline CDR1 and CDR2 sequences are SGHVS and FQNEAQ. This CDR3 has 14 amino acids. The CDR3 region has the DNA TGTGCCAGCAGCTCCGATGGCCCGTTGGATGAGCAGTTCTTC. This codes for CASSSDGPLDEQFF. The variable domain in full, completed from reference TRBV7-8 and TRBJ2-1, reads GAGVSQSPRYKVAKRGQDVALRCDPISGHVSLFWYQQALGQGPEFLTYFQNEAQLDKSGLPSDRFFAERPEGSVSTLKIQRTQQEDSAVYLCASSSDGPLDEQFFGPGTRLTVL.

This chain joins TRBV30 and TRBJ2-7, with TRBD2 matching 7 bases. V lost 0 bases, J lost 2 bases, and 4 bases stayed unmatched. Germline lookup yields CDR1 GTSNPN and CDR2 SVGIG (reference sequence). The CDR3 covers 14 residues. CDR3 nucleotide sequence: TGTGCCTGGAGTGTACGGGGGACTACCTACGAGCAGTACTTC. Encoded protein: CAWSVRGTTYEQYF.

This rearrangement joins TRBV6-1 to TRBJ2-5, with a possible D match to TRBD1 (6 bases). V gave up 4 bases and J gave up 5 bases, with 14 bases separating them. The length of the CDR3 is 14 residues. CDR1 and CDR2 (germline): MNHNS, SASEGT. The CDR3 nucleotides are TGTGCCAGCAGTGGGAGACCAGGGGTGGAGACCCAGTACTTC. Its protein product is CASSGRPGVETQYF.

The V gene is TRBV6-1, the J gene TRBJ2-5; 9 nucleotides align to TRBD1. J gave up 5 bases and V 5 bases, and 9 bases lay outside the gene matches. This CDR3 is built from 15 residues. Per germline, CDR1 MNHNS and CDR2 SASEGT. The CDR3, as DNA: TGTGCCAGCAGTTTCGGGACAGGGTGGGGGGAGACCCAGTACTTC. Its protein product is CASSFGTGWGETQYF.

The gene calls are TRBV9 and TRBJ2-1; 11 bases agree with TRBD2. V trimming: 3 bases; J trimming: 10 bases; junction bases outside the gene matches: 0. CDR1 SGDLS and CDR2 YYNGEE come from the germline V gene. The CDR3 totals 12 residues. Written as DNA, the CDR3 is TGTGCCAGCAGCGCTAGCGGGGGGGAGCAGTTCTTC. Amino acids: CASSASGGEQFF.

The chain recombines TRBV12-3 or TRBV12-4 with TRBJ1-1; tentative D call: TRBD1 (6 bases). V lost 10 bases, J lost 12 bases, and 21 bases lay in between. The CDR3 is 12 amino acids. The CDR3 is CAIRLGAWRTFF. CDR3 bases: TGTGCCATTAGGCTGGGGGCGTGGAGAACTTTCTTT.

The CDR3 sequence: CASSLLSAGLAGWYEQFF. The CDR3 DNA is TGCGCCAGCAGCTTGTTGTCAGCGGGACTAGCGGGGTGGTATGAGCAGTTCTTC. The rearrangement uses TRBV5-1 and TRBJ2-1, with 13 bases matching TRBD2. The V gene end was trimmed by 1 base and the J gene end by 8 bases; junction bases not matched to a gene: 12. Germline V gene sequence: CDR1 SGHRS, CDR2 YFSETQ. This CDR3 has 18 amino acids.

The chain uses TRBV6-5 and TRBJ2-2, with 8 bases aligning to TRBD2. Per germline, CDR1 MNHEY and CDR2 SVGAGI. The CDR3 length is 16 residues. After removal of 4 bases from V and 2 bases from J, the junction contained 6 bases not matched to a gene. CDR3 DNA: TGTGCCAGCAGTTCCCTTACTAGCGGTAACACCGGGGAGCTGTTTTTT. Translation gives CASSSLTSGNTGELFF.

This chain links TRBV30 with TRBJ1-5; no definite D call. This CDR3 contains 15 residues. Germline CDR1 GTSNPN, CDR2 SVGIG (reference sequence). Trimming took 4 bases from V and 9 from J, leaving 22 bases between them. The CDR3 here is CAWTDTSVVVLPQHF. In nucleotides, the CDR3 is TGTGCCTGGACCGACACCTCAGTGGTGGTGCTGCCCCAGCATTTT.

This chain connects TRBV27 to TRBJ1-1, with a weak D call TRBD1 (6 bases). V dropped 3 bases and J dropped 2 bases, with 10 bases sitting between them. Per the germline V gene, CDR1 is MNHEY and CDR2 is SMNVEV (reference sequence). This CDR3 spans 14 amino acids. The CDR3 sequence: CASSFGTTNTEAFF. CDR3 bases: TGTGCCAGCAGTTTTGGGACAACTAACACTGAAGCTTTCTTT.

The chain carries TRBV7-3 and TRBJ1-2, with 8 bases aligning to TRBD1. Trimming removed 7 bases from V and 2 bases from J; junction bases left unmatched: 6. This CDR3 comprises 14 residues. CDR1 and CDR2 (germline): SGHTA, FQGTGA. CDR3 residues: CASNPSGGNYGYTF. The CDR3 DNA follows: TGTGCCAGCAATCCCTCAGGGGGCAACTATGGCTACACCTTC.

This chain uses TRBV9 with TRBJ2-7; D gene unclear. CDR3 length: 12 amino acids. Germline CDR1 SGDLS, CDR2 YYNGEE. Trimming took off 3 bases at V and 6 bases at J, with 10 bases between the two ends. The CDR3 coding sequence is TGTGCCAGCAGCGGGAACCCAAGCGAGCAGTACTTC. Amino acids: CASSGNPSEQYF. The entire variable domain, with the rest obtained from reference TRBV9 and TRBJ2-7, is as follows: DSGVTQTPKHLITATGQRVTLRCSPRSGDLSVYWYQQSLDQGLQFLIQYYNGEERAKGNILERFSAQQFPDLHSELNLSSLELGDSALYFCASSGNPSEQYFGPGTRLTVT.

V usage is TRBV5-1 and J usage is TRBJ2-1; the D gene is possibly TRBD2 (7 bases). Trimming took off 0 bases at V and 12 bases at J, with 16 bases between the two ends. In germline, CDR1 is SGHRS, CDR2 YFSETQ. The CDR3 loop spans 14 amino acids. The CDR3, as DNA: TGCGCCAGCAGCTTGGAAGGGGGGGGGCTAGGGCAGTTCTTC. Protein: CASSLEGGGLGQFF. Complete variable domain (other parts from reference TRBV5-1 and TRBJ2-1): KAGVTQTPRYLIKTRGQQVTLSCSPISGHRSVSWYQQTPGQGLQFLFEYFSETQRNKGNFPGRFSGRQFSNSRSEMNVSTLELGDSALYLCASSLEGGGLGQFFGPGTRLTVL.

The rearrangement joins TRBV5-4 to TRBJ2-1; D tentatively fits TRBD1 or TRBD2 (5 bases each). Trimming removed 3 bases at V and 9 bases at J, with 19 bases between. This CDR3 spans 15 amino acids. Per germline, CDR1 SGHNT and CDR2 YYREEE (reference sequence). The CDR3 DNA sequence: TGTGCCAGCAGCTCCGCGGCCGCCGGGACGGGTGAGCAGTTCTTC. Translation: CASSSAAAGTGEQFF.

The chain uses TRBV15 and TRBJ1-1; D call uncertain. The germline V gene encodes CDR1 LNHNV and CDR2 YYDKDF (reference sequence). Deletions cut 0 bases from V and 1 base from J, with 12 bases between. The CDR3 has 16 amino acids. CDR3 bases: TGTGCCACCAGCAGAGAGAACGTGAAGGAGAACACTGAAGCTTTCTTT. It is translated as CATSRENVKENTEAFF. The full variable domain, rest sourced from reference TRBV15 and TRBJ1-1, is DAMVIQNPRYQVTQFGKPVTLSCSQTLNHNVMYWYQQKSSQAPKLLFHYYDKDFNNEADTPDNFQSRRPNTSFCFLDIRSPGLGDTAMYLCATSRENVKENTEAFFGQGTRLTVV.

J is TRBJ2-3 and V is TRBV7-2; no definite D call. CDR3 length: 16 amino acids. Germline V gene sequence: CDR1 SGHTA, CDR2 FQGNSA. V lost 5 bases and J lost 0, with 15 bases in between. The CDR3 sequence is CASSPLGRTSTDTQYF. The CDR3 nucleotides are TGTGCCAGCAGCCCCCTCGGGCGAACAAGCACAGATACGCAGTATTTT.

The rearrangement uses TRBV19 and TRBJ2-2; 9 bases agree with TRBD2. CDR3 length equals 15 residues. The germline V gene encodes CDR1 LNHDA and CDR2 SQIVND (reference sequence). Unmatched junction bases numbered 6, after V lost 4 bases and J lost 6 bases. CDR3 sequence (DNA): TGTGCCAGTAGTACTAGCGGGGATGGCCCCGGGGAGCTGTTTTTT. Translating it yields CASSTSGDGPGELFF.